These 30 T cell receptor beta chains were sequenced from one sample in a study of T-cell reconstitution after alpha-beta-depleted transplantation in children. Preparing the TCRbeta library involved the use of unique molecular identifiers. TCRdb processed the PCR reads anew with MiXCR; each CDR3 protein has one entry. The sample shows 65,000 to 85,000 distinct CDR3 sequences, 11% of them seen only once. The source material was PBMCs, sampled before TCRalphabeta/CD19-depleted stem cell transplant. These receptors originate from a boy younger than 18 with acute myeloid leukemia, due to receive a stem cell transplant.

This clonotype was seen at least ten times. The genes are TRBV12-3 or TRBV12-4 and TRBJ2-1; 9 bases are shared with TRBD1. V shed 3 bases, J shed 7 bases, and the junction held 13 bases outside the gene matches. This CDR3 is built from 17 residues. The CDR3 protein is CASSFGFGDRAWNEQFF. CDR3 sequence (DNA): TGTGCCAGCAGTTTTGGGTTTGGGGACAGGGCTTGGAATGAGCAGTTCTTC.

This clonotype was counted ten times or more. J is TRBJ1-2 and V is TRBV24-1; D possibly corresponds to TRBD1 (5 bases). The CDR3 runs 16 residues. Trimming removed 0 bases from V and 4 bases from J, with 14 bases in between. CDR1 KGHDR and CDR2 SFDVKD come from the germline V gene. DNA of the CDR3: TGTGCCACCAGTGATTTGCAAATCGACGGGGGCTATGGCTACACCTTC. Amino acids: CATSDLQIDGGYGYTF.

This clonotype was recorded many times. V is TRBV7-2 and J is TRBJ2-4; D is unclear. Germline V gives CDR1 SGHTA, CDR2 FQGNSA. With 2 bases removed from V and 6 bases from J, the gap between germline ends came to 14 bases. The CDR3 totals 15 residues. CDR3 region: CASSLSQLVGNIQYF. The CDR3, as DNA: TGTGCCAGCAGCTTATCGCAGTTAGTGGGAAACATTCAGTACTTC.

The chain links TRBV5-6 to TRBJ2-5; the D gene is possibly TRBD2 (5 bases). Trimming took 1 base from V and 5 from J, leaving 9 bases between them. The CDR3 sequence is 13 residues long. Looked up from germline, CDR1 is SGHDT and CDR2 is YYEEEE. Here the CDR3 reads CASSLFGEETQYF. The CDR3 nucleotides read TGTGCCAGCAGCTTGTTTGGGGAGGAGACCCAGTACTTC.

This clonotype was picked up many times. CDR3 DNA sequence: TGTGCCAGCAGCCAAGCTAGGGGTGCAGATACGCAGTATTTT. It encodes CASSQARGADTQYF. The gene calls are TRBV14 and TRBJ2-3, with D tentatively TRBD1 (5 bases). Germline V gives CDR1 SGHDN, CDR2 FVKESK. The CDR3 runs 14 residues. V lost 1 base and J lost 4, with 9 bases in between.

The sample holds a few counts of this clonotype. V and J are TRBV18 and TRBJ2-2; D gene uncertain. The CDR3 has 17 amino acids. V lost 3 bases, J lost 4 bases, and 18 bases lay in between. CDR1 and CDR2 (germline): KGHSH, LQKENI. This CDR3 is CASSPSDPVGRTGELFF. For the CDR3, the DNA is TGTGCCAGCTCACCTTCCGACCCGGTCGGGCGCACCGGGGAGCTGTTTTTT. Full variable domain (remainder filled in from reference TRBV18 and TRBJ2-2): NAGVMQNPRHLVRRRGQEARLRCSPMKGHSHVYWYRQLPEEGLKFMVYLQKENIIDESGMPKERFSAEFPKEGPSILRIQQVVRGDSAAYFCASSPSDPVGRTGELFFGEGSRLTVL.

The table lists this clonotype with many counts. The V call is TRBV28, the J call TRBJ1-1; D gene unclear. The V and J ends lost 1 base and 7 bases respectively, with 10 bases between them. The CDR3 extends over 13 amino acids. Germline V CDR1 and CDR2: MDHEN, SYDVKM. CDR3: CASSLYSYREAFF. Written as DNA, the CDR3 is TGTGCCAGCAGTTTATACAGCTACCGTGAAGCTTTCTTT.

A few counts support this clonotype. This chain connects TRBV19 to TRBJ2-3, with TRBD1 identical over 9 bases. With V trimmed by 4 bases and J by 3 bases, 8 bases remained unmatched. The germline V gene encodes CDR1 LNHDA and CDR2 SQIVND (reference sequence). The CDR3 is made up of 16 amino acids. The CDR3 DNA is TGTGCCAGTAGTACCCGACAGGGGGTGAGAACAGATACGCAGTATTTT. It yields the protein CASSTRQGVRTDTQYF.

This clonotype was seen ten or more times. The rearrangement joins TRBV7-6 to TRBJ2-1, with 9 bases matching TRBD2. The CDR3 has 15 amino acids. J gave up 6 bases and V 1 base, and 4 bases lay outside the gene matches. Germline CDR1 and CDR2: SGHVS and FNYEAQ. The CDR3 nucleotides read TGTGCCAGCAGCTTAGGCGGGAGGGCCACCAATGAGCAGTTCTTC. Translated, it gives CASSLGGRATNEQFF.

This clonotype was recorded at least ten times. The chain employs TRBV6-1 and TRBJ1-1, with D possibly TRBD1 on 5 matching bases. Trimming took 6 bases from V and 1 from J, leaving 12 bases between them. The CDR3 extends over 14 amino acids. In germline, CDR1 is MNHNS, CDR2 SASEGT. For the CDR3, the DNA is TGTGCCAGCAGGGAGGGGTATGGGAACACTGAAGCTTTCTTT. It translates to CASREGYGNTEAFF.

This clonotype has ten or more counts. The chain couples TRBV6-5 to TRBJ2-6, with D tentatively TRBD1 (6 bases). Trimming left V 2 bases short and J 4 bases short, with 15 bases between. The CDR3 is 17 amino acids. CDR1 MNHEY and CDR2 SVGAGI come from the germline V gene. Here the CDR3 DNA reads TGTGCCAGCAGTTACGATGGACAGCTTTTCGGGGCCAACGTCCTGACTTTC. It codes for CASSYDGQLFGANVLTF.

Remarks on this clonotype: The junction departs from the called germline gene at one end, perhaps through a read error. The chain has TRBV7-8 and TRBJ1-1; possibly TRBD1 for D (5 bases). The germline CDR1 and CDR2 sequences are SGHVS and FQNEAQ. The CDR3 contains 14 residues. The CDR3 DNA reads as TGTGCCAGCAGCTTACGGGGGATGGCCACTCAAGCTTTCTTT. Translation: CASSLRGMATQAFF. Filled out from reference TRBV7-8 and TRBJ1-1, the complete variable domain reads GAGVSQSPRYKVAKRGQDVALRCDPISGHVSLFWYQQALGQGPEFLTYFQNEAQLDKSGLPSDRFFAERPEGSVSTLKIQRTQQEDSAVYLCASSLRGMATQAFFGQGTRLTVV.

In regard to this clonotype: Just one base apart from a much larger clone, this may be a read error. V usage is TRBV9 and J usage is TRBJ1-3; 8 bases line up with TRBD1. The CDR3 runs to 15 residues. Germline loops: CDR1 SGDLS, CDR2 YYNGEE. J gave up 4 bases and V 5 bases, and 8 bases lay outside the gene matches. DNA for the CDR3: TGTGCCAGCAGGCCTCAGGGGGCGCGGGGAAACACCATATATTTT. Encoded protein: CASRPQGARGNTIYF.

This clonotype has only a few counts. This sequence joins TRBV24-1 and TRBJ2-7; 12 bases match TRBD2. This CDR3 is built from 18 residues. V was clipped by 6 bases and J by 0 bases; unmatched bases: 11. Looked up from germline, CDR1 is KGHDR and CDR2 is SFDVKD. The CDR3 nucleotides are TGTGCCACCAGTCCTAGGACTAGCGGGGTATTGAGCTCCTACGAGCAGTACGTC. The encoded protein is CATSPRTSGVLSSYEQYV.

This rearrangement joins TRBV11-2 to TRBJ2-3; D remains unclear. Germline CDR1 and CDR2: SGHAT and FQNNGV. Between the trimmed V and J ends, which lost 0 bases and 3 bases, there was a span of 7 bases. This CDR3 has 14 amino acids. CDR3 coding DNA: TGTGCCAGCAGCTTAGATCGGCCGACAGATACGCAGTATTTT. This codes for CASSLDRPTDTQYF. Full variable domain (outside the CDR3, taken from reference TRBV11-2 and TRBJ2-3): EAGVAQSPRYKIIEKRQSVAFWCNPISGHATLYWYQQILGQGPKLLIQFQNNGVVDDSQLPKDRFSAERLKGVDSTLKIQPAKLEDSAVYLCASSLDRPTDTQYFGPGTRLTVL.

This clonotype has just one count. A much larger clone differs from this one at a single base, so this may be a read error. V and J are TRBV5-1 and TRBJ1-1, with 9 bases matching TRBD1. The V gene end was trimmed by 6 bases and the J gene end by 3 bases; junction bases not matched to a gene: 9. The CDR3 runs 15 residues. From germline, CDR1 is SGHRS and CDR2 YFSETQ. In nucleotides, the CDR3 is TGCGCCAGCAAACGACCGACAGGGGGATACACTGAAGCTTTCTTT. It yields the protein CASKRPTGGYTEAFF.

The chain is built from TRBV4-1 and TRBJ2-3; D is possibly TRBD2 (5 bases). Germline V lookup: CDR1 MGHRA, CDR2 YSYEKL. Trimming shortened V by 0 bases and J by 2 bases, and 15 bases separated the two germline ends. The CDR3 covers 17 residues. The DNA of the CDR3 is TGCGCCAGCAGCCAAGATCGGGGAACCTTCGACACAGATACGCAGTATTTT. This sequence encodes CASSQDRGTFDTDTQYF.

This clonotype was found many times. As DNA, the CDR3 is TGTGCCAGCCGCCCCCCGGGACTAGCGGGGACGGGAGAGACCCAGTACTTC. Its protein is CASRPPGLAGTGETQYF. This chain uses TRBV7-2 with TRBJ2-5, with 13 bases that match TRBD2. Trimming took 8 bases from V and 4 from J; bases not matched to a gene: 13. There are 17 residues in the CDR3. CDR1 SGHTA and CDR2 FQGNSA come from the germline V gene. Full variable domain (outside the CDR3, taken from reference TRBV7-2 and TRBJ2-5): GAGVSQSPSNKVTEKGKDVELRCDPISGHTALYWYRQSLGQGLEFLIYFQGNSAPDKSGLPSDRFSAERTGGSVSTLTIQRTQQEDSAVYLCASRPPGLAGTGETQYFGPGTRLLVL.

This clonotype was detected many times. J is TRBJ1-5 and V is TRBV6-5; D possibly corresponds to TRBD1 (5 bases). The CDR3 spans 15 residues. In germline, CDR1 is MNHEY, CDR2 SVGAGI. The V gene lost 6 bases and the J gene lost 3 bases, with 15 bases spanning the gap. The CDR3 is CASSAVGPINQPQHF. Here the CDR3 DNA reads TGTGCCAGCAGCGCCGTGGGACCGATCAATCAGCCCCAGCATTTT.

The chain carries TRBV10-1 and TRBJ1-1; D perhaps matches TRBD1 (5 bases). This CDR3 is built from 15 residues. The germline V gene encodes CDR1 WNHNN and CDR2 SYGVQD (reference sequence). Between the trimmed V and J ends, which lost 5 bases and 1 base, there was a span of 14 bases. The chain's CDR3 is CASSPPSTANTEAFF. CDR3 nucleotide sequence: TGCGCCAGCAGTCCCCCCTCGACAGCGAACACTGAAGCTTTCTTT.

At least ten counts were recorded for this clonotype. CDR3 sequence (DNA): TGTGCCAGCAGCCAAGATCCTGGGAGGCGGGGCACTGAAGCTTTCTTT. Translating it yields CASSQDPGRRGTEAFF. The V gene is TRBV4-2, the J gene TRBJ1-1; D is undetermined. The germline gives CDR1 LGHNA, CDR2 YNFKEQ. CDR3 length: 16 residues. Between the trimmed V and J ends, which lost 0 bases and 4 bases, there was a span of 15 bases.

This clonotype was seen at least ten times. The chain carries TRBV7-2 and TRBJ2-7, with D maybe TRBD1 (5 bases). Trimming removed 2 bases at V and 0 bases at J, with 11 bases between. This CDR3 is 15 amino acids long. Germline CDR1 and CDR2: SGHTA and FQGNSA. CDR3 sequence (DNA): TGTGCCAGCAGCTTAATAGGGGCCCTCTCCTACGAGCAGTACTTC. This sequence encodes CASSLIGALSYEQYF.

The V call is TRBV6-5, the J call TRBJ2-7, with D unclear. Trimming shortened V by 2 bases and J by 6 bases, and 17 bases separated the two germline ends. Looked up from germline, CDR1 is MNHEY and CDR2 is SVGAGI. There are 15 residues in the CDR3. The DNA of the CDR3 is TGTGCCAGCAGTTACCGAGCAGAGCCATTTATCGAGCAGTACTTC. Translated: CASSYRAEPFIEQYF.

In its sample, this clonotype was seen once. This may be a read error, as it is one base from a much larger clone. The chain couples TRBV9 to TRBJ2-1; D not certain. The CDR3 sequence is 11 residues long. Trimming took 0 bases from V and 9 from J, leaving 4 bases between them. Germline V gene data show CDR1 as SGDLS and CDR2 as YYNGEE. CDR3 nucleotides: TGTGCCAGCAGCGTAGGGCGTGAGCAGTTCTTC. Its protein product is CASSVGREQFF.

As to this clonotype: This may arise from a read error, as a much more abundant clone is one base away. The V call is TRBV20-1, the J call TRBJ1-3; 7 nucleotides line up with TRBD1. The germline gives CDR1 DFQATT, CDR2 SNEGSKA (reference sequence). The CDR3 runs 19 residues. The CDR3 spells CCAVRFSRDRDYSGNTIYF. In nucleotides, the CDR3 is TGCTGTGCTGTACGATTCAGCCGGGACAGAGACTACTCTGGAAACACCATATATTTT.

The sample holds many counts of this clonotype. The chain joins TRBV20-1 to TRBJ2-3; D uncertain. This CDR3 is 14 amino acids long. In germline, CDR1 is DFQATT, CDR2 SNEGSKA (reference sequence). Trimming left V 0 bases short and J 3 bases short, with 10 bases between. CDR3 in DNA: TGCAGTGCTAGAGATCTTCGACGAACAGATACGCAGTATTTT. Protein product: CSARDLRRTDTQYF.

This clonotype was found a few times. V is TRBV9 and J is TRBJ1-5; possible D gene TRBD1, 5 bases. This CDR3 has 14 amino acids. Germline-derived CDR1 and CDR2 are SGDLS and YYNGEE. V was shortened by 4 bases and J by 6 bases, with 14 bases between the two germline ends. CDR3 nucleotide sequence: TGTGCCAGCAGCCAGGGCGGGATCCCTCAGCCCCAGCATTTT. Encoded protein: CASSQGGIPQPQHF.

The table lists this clonotype with many counts. This chain connects TRBV5-1 to TRBJ1-3, with D unresolved. The CDR3 is made up of 14 amino acids. Per the germline V gene, CDR1 is SGHRS and CDR2 is YFSETQ. Trimming removed 4 bases at V and 0 bases at J, with 8 bases between. For the CDR3, the DNA is TGCGCCAGCAGCCCTGGCATCTCTGGAAACACCATATATTTT. Translating it yields CASSPGISGNTIYF.

This clonotype was counted ten times or more. The V gene is TRBV10-2, the J gene TRBJ2-1; no definite D call. V gave up 3 bases and J gave up 3 bases, with 3 bases separating them. Germline lookup yields CDR1 WSHSY and CDR2 SAAADI. The CDR3 has 12 amino acids. The CDR3 region has the DNA TGCGCCAGCAGTGACAGCTACAATGAGCAGTTCTTC. Encoded protein: CASSDSYNEQFF.

This clonotype was observed many times. The V call is TRBV7-9, the J call TRBJ2-5; possible D gene TRBD2, 6 bases. The CDR3 runs to 16 residues. CDR1 SEHNR and CDR2 FQNEAQ come from the germline V gene (reference sequence). V lost 2 bases and J lost 5, with 18 bases in between. This CDR3 is CASSLPVLEGLETQYF. The CDR3 region has the DNA TGTGCCAGCAGCTTACCGGTCTTGGAGGGTTTGGAGACCCAGTACTTC.